These 3 T cell receptor beta chains came from one sample sequenced in a study of T cell responses to AZD1222 COVID-19 vaccine. Data came from immunoSEQ multiplex PCR; TCRdb stores just in-frame clones and leaves some out. The top ten hold 4% to 5.5% of the sample, which has 95,000 to 110,000 clones, 90% seen once. The specimen comprised peripheral blood, sampled on day 0 of AZD1222 vaccination. The origin of the receptors is an adult in good health.

J is TRBJ1-4 and V is TRBV3-1 (or the pseudogene TRBV3-2); no definite D call. Trimming stripped 2 bases from V and 7 bases from J, with 11 bases between. The CDR3 contains 14 residues. Per germline, CDR1 LGHDT and CDR2 YNNKEL (reference sequence). CDR3 sequence reads: CASSQNEEVEKLFF. The CDR3, as DNA: TGTGCCAGCAGCCAAAATGAGGAGGTTGAAAAACTGTTTTTT.

The chain is built from TRBV6-5 and TRBJ2-2; 7 nucleotides match TRBD1. The CDR3 loop spans 15 amino acids. The V and J ends lost 7 bases and 0 bases, in that order; junction bases with no gene match: 5. CDR1 is MNHEY, CDR2 SVGAGI, per germline. CDR3 coding DNA: TGTGCCAGCAACAGAGGGGGCGCGAACACCGGGGAGCTGTTTTTT. Protein: CASNRGGANTGELFF.

This chain uses TRBV30 with TRBJ1-5, with unresolved D. Trimming took off 0 bases at V and 4 bases at J, with 7 bases between the two ends. From germline, CDR1 is GTSNPN and CDR2 SVGIG (reference sequence). The length of the CDR3 is 13 residues. This chain's CDR3 is CAWSVAENQPQHF. The CDR3, as DNA: TGTGCCTGGAGTGTCGCGGAAAATCAGCCCCAGCATTTT.